Given below is one T cell receptor (beta chain) in context. CDR3 length equals 16 residues. Germline V lookup: CDR1 ENHRY, CDR2 SYGVKD. V dropped 0 bases and J dropped 1 base, with 11 bases sitting between them. The table came from immunoSEQ multiplex PCR; TCRdb's copy has only in-frame clones and leaves some out. The profile shows approximately 90,000 clones, roughly nine tenths of them singletons. The sample originates from a study of T cell responses to AZD1222 COVID-19 vaccine. Whole-study context: Second-dose groups at about 4 or about 12 weeks were pooled.

V gene TRBV10-3 combines with J gene TRBJ2-3, with D possibly being TRBD1 or TRBD2 (5 bases each). Here the sequenced sample was peripheral blood, taken on day 0 of AZD1222 vaccination. This sequence was found in an adult in good health. The CDR3 loop reads CAISESPGLGTDTQYF. CDR3 DNA: TGTGCCATCAGTGAGTCTCCGGGGCTGGGCACAGATACGCAGTATTTT.